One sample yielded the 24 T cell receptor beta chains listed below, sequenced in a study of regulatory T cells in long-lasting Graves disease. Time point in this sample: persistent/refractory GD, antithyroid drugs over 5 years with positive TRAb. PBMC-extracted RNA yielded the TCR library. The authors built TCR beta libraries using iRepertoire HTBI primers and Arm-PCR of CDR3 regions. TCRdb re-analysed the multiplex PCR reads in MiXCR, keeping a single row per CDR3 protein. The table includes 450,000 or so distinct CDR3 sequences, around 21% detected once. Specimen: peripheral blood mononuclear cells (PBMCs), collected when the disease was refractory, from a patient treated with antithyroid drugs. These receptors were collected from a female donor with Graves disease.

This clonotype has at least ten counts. The DNA of the CDR3 is TGCAGTGCTGGACAGGGTACCTACGAGCAGTACTTC. Residues: CSAGQGTYEQYF. This chain connects TRBV20-1 to TRBJ2-7; 8 bases are a match to TRBD1. V was clipped by 5 bases and J by 2 bases; unmatched bases: 2. This CDR3 spans 12 amino acids. In germline, CDR1 is DFQATT, CDR2 SNEGSKA (reference sequence).

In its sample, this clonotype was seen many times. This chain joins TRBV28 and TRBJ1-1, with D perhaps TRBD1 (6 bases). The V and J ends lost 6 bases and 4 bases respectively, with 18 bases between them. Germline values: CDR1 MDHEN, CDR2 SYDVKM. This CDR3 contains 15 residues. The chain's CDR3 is CASRIPGHLATEAFF. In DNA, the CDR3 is TGTGCCAGCAGGATACCGGGACACCTGGCCACTGAAGCTTTCTTT.

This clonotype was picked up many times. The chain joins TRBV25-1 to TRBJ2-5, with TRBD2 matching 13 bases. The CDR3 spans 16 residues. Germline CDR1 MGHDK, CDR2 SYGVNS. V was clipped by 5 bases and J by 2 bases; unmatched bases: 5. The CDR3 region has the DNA TGTGCCAGCAGTTACTCGGGACTAGCGGGACAAGAGACCCAGTACTTC. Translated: CASSYSGLAGQETQYF.

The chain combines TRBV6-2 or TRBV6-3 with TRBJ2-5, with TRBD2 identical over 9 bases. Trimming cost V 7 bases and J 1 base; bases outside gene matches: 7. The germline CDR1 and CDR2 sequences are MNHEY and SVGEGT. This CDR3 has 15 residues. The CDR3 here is CASTQFSGGQETQYF. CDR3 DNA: TGTGCCAGCACCCAATTTAGCGGGGGCCAAGAGACCCAGTACTTC.

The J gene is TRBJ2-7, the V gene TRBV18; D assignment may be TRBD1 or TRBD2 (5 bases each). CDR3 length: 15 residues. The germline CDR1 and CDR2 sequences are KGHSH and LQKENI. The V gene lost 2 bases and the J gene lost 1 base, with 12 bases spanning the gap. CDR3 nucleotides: TGTGCCAGCTCACCAAACGGGGACGCGTCCTACGAGCAGTACTTC. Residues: CASSPNGDASYEQYF.

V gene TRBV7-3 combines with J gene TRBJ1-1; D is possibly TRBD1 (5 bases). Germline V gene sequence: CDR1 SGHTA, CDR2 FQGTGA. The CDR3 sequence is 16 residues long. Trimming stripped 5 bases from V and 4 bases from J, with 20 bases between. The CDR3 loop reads CASSPHGAGLGTEAFF. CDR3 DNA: TGTGCCAGCAGCCCCCATGGGGCAGGGTTGGGCACTGAAGCTTTCTTT.

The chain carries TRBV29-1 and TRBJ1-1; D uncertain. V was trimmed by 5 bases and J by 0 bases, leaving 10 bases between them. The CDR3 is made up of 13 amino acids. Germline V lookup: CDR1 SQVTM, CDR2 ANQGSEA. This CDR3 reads CSVYTDVNTEAFF. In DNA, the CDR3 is TGCAGCGTTTACACCGACGTGAACACTGAAGCTTTCTTT. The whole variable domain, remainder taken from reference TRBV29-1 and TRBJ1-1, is SAVISQKPSRDICQRGTSLTIQCQVDSQVTMMFWYRQQPGQSLTLIATANQGSEATYESGFVIDKFPISRPNLTFSTLTVSNMSPEDSSIYLCSVYTDVNTEAFFGQGTRLTVV.

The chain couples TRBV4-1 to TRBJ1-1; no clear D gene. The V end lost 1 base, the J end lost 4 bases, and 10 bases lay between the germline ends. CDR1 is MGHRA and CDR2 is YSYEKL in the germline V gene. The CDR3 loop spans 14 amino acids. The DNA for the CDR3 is TGCGCCAGCAGCCAAGTTGACACACGCACTGAAGCTTTCTTT. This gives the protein CASSQVDTRTEAFF.

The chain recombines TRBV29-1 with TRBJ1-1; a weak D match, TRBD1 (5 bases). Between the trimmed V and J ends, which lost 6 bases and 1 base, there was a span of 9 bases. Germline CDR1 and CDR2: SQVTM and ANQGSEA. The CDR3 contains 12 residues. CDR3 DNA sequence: TGCAGCGTCGAGACAGCGAACACTGAAGCTTTCTTT. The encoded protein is CSVETANTEAFF.

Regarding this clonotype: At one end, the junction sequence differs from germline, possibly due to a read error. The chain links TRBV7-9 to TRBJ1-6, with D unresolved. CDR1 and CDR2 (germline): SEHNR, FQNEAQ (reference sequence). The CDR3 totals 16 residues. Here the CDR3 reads CASSTTRGWNNTPLHF. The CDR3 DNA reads TGTGCCAGCAGCACCACTCGTGGATGGAATAATACACCCCTCCACTTT.

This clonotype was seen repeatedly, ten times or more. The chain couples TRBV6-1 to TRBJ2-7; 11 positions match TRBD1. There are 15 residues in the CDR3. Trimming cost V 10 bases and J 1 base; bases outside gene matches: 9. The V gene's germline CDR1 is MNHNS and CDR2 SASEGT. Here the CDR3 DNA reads TGTGCCACCTGCCCGGGACAGGGGGGGTCCTACGAGCAGTACTTC. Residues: CATCPGQGGSYEQYF.

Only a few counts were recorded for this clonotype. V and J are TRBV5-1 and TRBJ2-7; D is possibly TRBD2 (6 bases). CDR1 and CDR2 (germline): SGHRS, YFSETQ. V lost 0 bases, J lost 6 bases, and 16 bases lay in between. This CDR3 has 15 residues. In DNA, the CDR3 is TGCGCCAGCAGCTTGGCCGGGACTGCGTTCCTCGAGCAGTACTTC. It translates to CASSLAGTAFLEQYF.

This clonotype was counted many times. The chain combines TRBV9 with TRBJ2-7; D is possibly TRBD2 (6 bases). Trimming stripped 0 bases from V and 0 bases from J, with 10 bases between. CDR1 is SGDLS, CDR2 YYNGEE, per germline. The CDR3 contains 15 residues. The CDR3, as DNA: TGTGCCAGCAGCGTAGGAGTGGGGGGCTCCTACGAGCAGTACTTC. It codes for CASSVGVGGSYEQYF.

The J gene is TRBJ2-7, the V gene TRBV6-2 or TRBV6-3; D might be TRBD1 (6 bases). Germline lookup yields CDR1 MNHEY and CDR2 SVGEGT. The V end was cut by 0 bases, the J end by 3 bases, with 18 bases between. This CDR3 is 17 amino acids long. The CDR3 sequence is CASSYSNWAGAHYEQYF. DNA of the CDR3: TGTGCCAGCAGTTACTCGAACTGGGCAGGGGCCCACTACGAGCAGTACTTC.

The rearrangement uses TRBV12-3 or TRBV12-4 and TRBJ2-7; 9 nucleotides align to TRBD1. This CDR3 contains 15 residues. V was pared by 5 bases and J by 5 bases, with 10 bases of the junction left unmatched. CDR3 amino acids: CASSQDRGREHEQYF. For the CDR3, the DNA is TGTGCCAGCAGTCAGGACAGGGGACGGGAACACGAGCAGTACTTC.

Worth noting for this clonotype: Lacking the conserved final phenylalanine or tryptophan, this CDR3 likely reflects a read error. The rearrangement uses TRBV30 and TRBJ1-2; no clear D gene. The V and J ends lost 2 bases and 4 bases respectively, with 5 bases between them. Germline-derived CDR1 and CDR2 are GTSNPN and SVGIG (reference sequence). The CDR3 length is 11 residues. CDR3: CAWSFLYGYTL. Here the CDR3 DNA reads TGTGCCTGGAGTTTCCTCTATGGCTACACCCTC.

CDR3 in amino acids: CASSVPRDSSNTGELFF. The CDR3 region has the DNA TGTGCCAGTAGTGTTCCCCGGGACTCTTCGAACACCGGGGAGCTGTTTTTT. This chain connects TRBV19 to TRBJ2-2, with D possibly being TRBD2 (6 bases). The CDR3 runs to 17 residues. CDR1 is LNHDA and CDR2 is SQIVND in the germline V gene (reference sequence). V gave up 5 bases and J gave up 0 bases, with 16 bases separating them.

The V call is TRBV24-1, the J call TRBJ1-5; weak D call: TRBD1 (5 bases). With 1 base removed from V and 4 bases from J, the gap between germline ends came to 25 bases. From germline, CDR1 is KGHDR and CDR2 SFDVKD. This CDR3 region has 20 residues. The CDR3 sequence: CATSDFSRLVLGNRNQPQHF. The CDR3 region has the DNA TGTGCCACCAGTGATTTTAGCCGCTTGGTATTGGGCAACAGGAATCAGCCCCAGCATTTT.

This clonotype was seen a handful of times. In DNA, the CDR3 is TGCAGCGTTGAAACACCGGGTCCCAGGGGCTACGAGCAGTACTTC. This encodes CSVETPGPRGYEQYF. V and J are TRBV29-1 and TRBJ2-7; possible D gene TRBD1, 6 bases. Trimming took 2 bases from V and 3 from J, leaving 17 bases between them. The length of the CDR3 is 15 residues. Looked up from germline, CDR1 is SQVTM and CDR2 is ANQGSEA.

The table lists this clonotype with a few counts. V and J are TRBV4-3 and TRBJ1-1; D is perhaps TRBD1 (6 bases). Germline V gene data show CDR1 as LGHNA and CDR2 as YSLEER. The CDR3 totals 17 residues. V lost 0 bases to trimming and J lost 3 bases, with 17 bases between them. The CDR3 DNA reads TGCGCCAGCAGCCAAGATTGGAGGGGGTCGTGGGACACTGAAGCTTTCTTT. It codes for CASSQDWRGSWDTEAFF.

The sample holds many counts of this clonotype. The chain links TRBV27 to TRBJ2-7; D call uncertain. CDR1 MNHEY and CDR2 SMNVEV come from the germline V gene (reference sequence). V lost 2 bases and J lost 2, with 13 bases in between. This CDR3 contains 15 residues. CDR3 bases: TGTGCCAGCAGTTTAGGTGTTAACCCCACCTACGAGCAGTACTTC. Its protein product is CASSLGVNPTYEQYF.

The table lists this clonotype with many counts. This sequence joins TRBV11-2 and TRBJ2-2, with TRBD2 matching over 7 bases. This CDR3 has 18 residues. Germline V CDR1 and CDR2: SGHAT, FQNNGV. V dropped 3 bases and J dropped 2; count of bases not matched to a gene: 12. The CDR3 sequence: CASSFDVWSSGNTGELFF. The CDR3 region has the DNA TGTGCCAGCAGCTTTGACGTATGGTCTAGCGGAAACACCGGGGAGCTGTTTTTT.

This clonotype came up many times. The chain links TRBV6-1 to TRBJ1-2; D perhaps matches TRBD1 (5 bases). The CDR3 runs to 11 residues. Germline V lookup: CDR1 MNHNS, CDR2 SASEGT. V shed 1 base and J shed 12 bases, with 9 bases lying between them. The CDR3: CASSEGPGHTF. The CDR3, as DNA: TGTGCCAGCAGTGAAGGACCGGGGCACACCTTC.

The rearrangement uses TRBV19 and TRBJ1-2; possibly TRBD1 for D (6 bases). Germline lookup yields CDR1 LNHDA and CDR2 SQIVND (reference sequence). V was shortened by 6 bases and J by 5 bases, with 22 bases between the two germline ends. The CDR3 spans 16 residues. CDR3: CASSNPGTLYRYGYTF. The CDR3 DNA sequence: TGTGCCAGTAGCAATCCCGGGACACTTTATCGTTATGGCTACACCTTC.